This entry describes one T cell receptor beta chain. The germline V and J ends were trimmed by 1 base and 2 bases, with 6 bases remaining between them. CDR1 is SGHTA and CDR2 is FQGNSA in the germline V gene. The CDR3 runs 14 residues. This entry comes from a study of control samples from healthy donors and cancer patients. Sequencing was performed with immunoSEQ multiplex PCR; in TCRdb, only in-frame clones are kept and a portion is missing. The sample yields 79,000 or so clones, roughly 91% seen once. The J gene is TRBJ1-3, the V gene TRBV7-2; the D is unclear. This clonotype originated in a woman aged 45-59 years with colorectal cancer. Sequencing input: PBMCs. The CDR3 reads CASSLGSTGNTIYF. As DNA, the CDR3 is TGTGCCAGCAGCTTAGGGAGTACTGGAAACACCATATATTTT.